The sequence of this T cell receptor (beta chain) was determined in a study of blood T cell repertoires in COVID-19. On the study more broadly: There were acute and convalescent COVID-19 samples, and they came from the United States, Italy and Spain.

The CDR3 sequence is 15 residues long. Unmatched junction bases numbered 3, after V lost 4 bases and J lost 4 bases. Per the germline V gene, CDR1 is MNHEY and CDR2 is SVGAGI. As processed by the authors: Scientists estimated how many nucleated cells there were by amplifying reference gene primers. TCRdb's copy holds only in-frame clones and misses some; the assay was immunoSEQ multiplex PCR. V and J calls and clone size are as listed in that table; D and trimming were resolved from the DNA. The sample consists of 75,000 to 100,000 clones, about 86% of them appearing once. The sample was peripheral blood. The TCR originated in a human donor in a cohort sampled during active COVID-19. The gene calls are TRBV6-5 and TRBJ1-5, with 11 bases that match TRBD1. The CDR3 sequence: CASSSGTGGNQPQHF. The CDR3 nucleotides are TGTGCCAGCAGTTCCGGGACAGGGGGTAATCAGCCCCAGCATTTT.